A selection of T cell receptor beta chains follows, all from one sample in a study of identical twins. MiXCR was run by TCRdb on the 5' RACE reads, yielding one entry per CDR3 protein. The profile covers 500,000 or so distinct CDR3 sequences, with around an eighth appearing a single time and approximately 1% taken by the ten largest. The data also belong to a second study, concerning yellow fever vaccine responses in identical twins.

Material for sequencing was CD4+ T cells sorted from blood. The receptors come from a woman aged 18-30 years in good health. The CDR3 runs from the conserved cysteine through the conserved F or W. The D gene is left open where the match is weak. The size entry is marked missing in some rows and otherwise reads once, few, many or a size class.

D,J,V,size,CDR3,DNA
NA,TRBJ2-2,TRBV10-1,NA,CASTRDRYTGELFF,TGCGCCAGCACCAGAGACCGCTACACCGGGGAGCTGTTTTTT
NA,TRBJ1-2,TRBV3-1,many,CASSQQRRGSYTF,TGTGCCAGCAGCCAACAGCGCAGGGGAAGCTACACCTTC
TRBD1,TRBJ1-5,TRBV27,few,CASSLRWTGYEQPQHF,TGTGCCAGCAGTCTAAGATGGACAGGGTATGAGCAGCCCCAGCATTTT
NA,TRBJ2-7,TRBV3-1,few,CASSQDRVSSYEQYF,TGTGCCAGCAGTCAAGATCGTGTTAGTTCCTACGAGCAGTACTTC
TRBD2,TRBJ2-5,TRBV15,NA,CATSRGTKETQYF,TGTGCCACCAGCAGGGGGACTAAAGAGACCCAGTACTTC
NA,TRBJ1-5,TRBV7-9,few,CASSLGPRDRQPQHF,TGTGCCAGCAGCTTAGGTCCCAGGGACCGACAGCCCCAGCATTTT
NA,TRBJ2-7,TRBV6-1,NA,CASRTGAGGSYEQYF,TGTGCCAGCAGGACGGGGGCAGGGGGCTCCTACGAGCAGTACTTC
TRBD2,TRBJ2-7,TRBV4-3,few,CASSPPSGWREGTLDEQYF,TGCGCCAGCAGCCCCCCTTCCGGCTGGCGGGAGGGCACTCTCGACGAGCAGTACTTC
NA,TRBJ2-3,TRBV24-1,few,CATSVGSTDTQYF,TGTGCCACCAGTGTGGGATCCACAGATACGCAGTATTTT
TRBD1,TRBJ2-2,TRBV12-3/TRBV12-4,few,CASSLDTGTGGTGELFF,TGTGCCAGCAGTTTAGACACCGGGACAGGGGGGACCGGGGAGCTGTTTTTT
TRBD1,TRBJ2-4,TRBV18,NA,CASSPLGTTGAKNIQYF,TGTGCCAGCTCACCACTCGGGACGACAGGGGCAAAAAACATTCAGTACTTC
NA,TRBJ2-1,TRBV5-1,NA,CASSFGQTLNNEQFF,TGCGCCAGCAGCTTCGGACAAACCTTAAACAATGAGCAGTTCTTC
NA,TRBJ1-6,TRBV5-1,many,CASSLEQGDSPLHF,TGCGCCAGCAGCTTGGAACAGGGTGATTCACCCCTCCACTTT
NA,TRBJ2-3,TRBV7-7,few,CASSLEGEADTQYF,TGTGCTAGCAGCTTAGAAGGGGAGGCAGATACGCAGTATTTT
NA,TRBJ1-5,TRBV4-3,few,CASSQDMSNQPQHF,TGCGCCAGCAGCCAAGATATGAGCAATCAGCCCCAGCATTTT
NA,TRBJ1-1,TRBV24-1,NA,CATRSTGLTEAFF,TGTGCCACCAGATCTACAGGGTTGACTGAAGCTTTCTTT
NA,TRBJ1-1,TRBV6-2/TRBV6-3,NA,CASSHITGVLDTEAFF,TGTGCCAGCAGTCATATCACCGGGGTGTTGGACACTGAAGCTTTCTTT
TRBD2,TRBJ2-7,TRBV18,few,CASSPLSSGSSYEQYF,TGTGCCAGCTCACCACTCTCTAGCGGGAGCTCCTACGAGCAGTACTTC
NA,TRBJ1-5,TRBV7-8,NA,CASSLAGTNQPQHF,TGTGCCAGCAGCTTAGCAGGGACCAATCAGCCCCAGCATTTT
NA,TRBJ1-5,TRBV5-1,NA,CASSLERGGQPQHF,TGCGCCAGCAGCTTGGAGAGGGGCGGTCAGCCCCAGCATTTT
NA,TRBJ1-4,TRBV4-2,many,CASSQEGGTNEKLFF,TGTGCCAGCAGCCAAGAGGGGGGAACTAATGAAAAACTGTTTTTT
NA,TRBJ2-7,TRBV7-2,NA,CASRNLTGTRGEQYF,TGTGCCAGCAGGAACTTGACGGGAACGCGGGGAGAGCAGTACTTC
TRBD2,TRBJ2-5,TRBV7-8,few,CASRGRGLAGEQETQYF,TGTGCCAGCAGGGGGAGGGGACTAGCGGGGGAACAAGAGACCCAGTACTTC
TRBD2,TRBJ2-1,TRBV5-1,NA,CASSKGLAGEEQFF,TGCGCCAGCAGCAAGGGACTAGCGGGGGAAGAGCAGTTCTTC
TRBD2,TRBJ2-1,TRBV12-3/TRBV12-4,NA,CASSFTSGNNEQFF,TGTGCCAGCAGTTTTACTAGCGGTAACAATGAGCAGTTCTTC